These 21 T cell receptor beta chains were sequenced from one sample in a study of regulatory T cells in long-lasting Graves disease. Stated time point: newly diagnosed GD, antithyroid drugs for less than 3 months. Researchers made the TCR library from RNA that was extracted from PBMCs. Building the TCR beta libraries relied on iRepertoire HTBI primers, and CDR3 regions underwent Arm-PCR. TCRdb redid the calling of the multiplex PCR reads with MiXCR, one entry per CDR3 protein. The sample yields roughly 500,000 distinct CDR3 sequences, about 11% seen once. The same data also went into a second study, on T cells in Graves' hyperthyroidism and ophthalmopathy.

Sequencing was performed on peripheral blood mononuclear cells (PBMCs), taken at new diagnosis, from a patient treated with antithyroid drugs. Receptors were obtained from a woman aged 30 to 39 with Graves disease.

This clonotype was observed a few times. The J gene is TRBJ2-5, the V gene TRBV20-1; D call uncertain. The CDR3 spans 16 residues. The germline CDR1 and CDR2 sequences are DFQATT and SNEGSKA (reference sequence). The V gene lost 0 bases and the J gene lost 5 bases, with 19 bases spanning the gap. CDR3 DNA sequence: TGCAGTGCTAGAGATCAGGCGGACCTATTTGTGGAGACCCAGTACTTC. It is translated as CSARDQADLFVETQYF.

This clonotype was seen a few times. The chain recombines TRBV7-2 with TRBJ2-5; TRBD2 matches 7 bases. Germline V lookup: CDR1 SGHTA, CDR2 FQGNSA. The J segment lost 3 bases and the V segment lost 2 bases, leaving 3 bases of the junction unmatched. This CDR3 has 14 amino acids. CDR3: CASSLSGLKETQYF. Written as DNA, the CDR3 is TGTGCCAGCAGCTTATCGGGACTAAAAGAGACCCAGTACTTC.

In its sample, this clonotype was seen many times. The gene calls are TRBV11-2 and TRBJ1-2; D is perhaps TRBD1 (6 bases). Trimming cost V 5 bases and J 4 bases, with 20 bases left between them. Germline V gene sequence: CDR1 SGHAT, CDR2 FQNNGV. This CDR3 is 16 amino acids long. The CDR3 loop is CASSPPKGGAIYGYTF. CDR3 in DNA: TGTGCCAGCAGCCCACCGAAAGGGGGGGCGATCTATGGCTACACCTTC.

The sample holds many counts of this clonotype. The chain is built from TRBV12-3 or TRBV12-4 and TRBJ2-5; 8 bases are shared with TRBD1. The trim removed 7 bases at V and 3 bases at J, leaving 7 bases unmatched. This CDR3 comprises 14 residues. CDR3 residues: CASTDRGFEETQYF. CDR3 nucleotide sequence: TGTGCCAGCACCGACAGGGGCTTCGAAGAGACCCAGTACTTC.

This clonotype was observed a few times. A much larger clone sits a single nucleotide away, making a read error possible. This chain joins TRBV2 and TRBJ2-7; D is possibly TRBD1 (6 bases). Trimming took off 1 base at V and 7 bases at J, with 20 bases between the two ends. In germline, CDR1 is SNHLY, CDR2 FYNNEI. This CDR3 contains 16 residues. The CDR3 DNA follows: TGTGCCAGCAGTGAAGGGGGGCGGAAGTTCCCATGGGAGCAGTACTTC. Translation: CASSEGGRKFPWEQYF.

This clonotype has at least ten counts. The CDR3 region is CASSYSNAGSYEQYF. DNA of the CDR3: TGTGCCAGCAGTTACTCGAACGCCGGCTCCTACGAGCAGTACTTC. The rearrangement uses TRBV6-2 or TRBV6-3 and TRBJ2-7; D is undetermined. Between the trimmed V and J ends, which lost 0 bases and 0 bases, there was a span of 9 bases. CDR1 is MNHEY and CDR2 is SVGEGT in the germline V gene. The CDR3 covers 15 residues.

This clonotype was seen only once. This chain connects TRBV30 to TRBJ2-1, with TRBD1 as a possible D gene (5 bases). With 6 bases removed from V and 3 bases from J, the gap between germline ends came to 9 bases. Germline V gene data show CDR1 as GTSNPN and CDR2 as SVGIG (reference sequence). The CDR3 loop spans 12 amino acids. CDR3 residues: CACHGHYNEQFF. CDR3 bases: TGTGCCTGTCACGGACACTACAATGAGCAGTTCTTC.

The sample holds many counts of this clonotype. This chain joins TRBV2 and TRBJ2-2; D is unresolved. This CDR3 has 12 residues. V gave up 6 bases and J gave up 3 bases, with 5 bases separating them. CDR1 and CDR2 from the germline V gene are SNHLY and FYNNEI. The CDR3 loop reads CASRTDTGELFF. In nucleotides, the CDR3 is TGTGCCAGCAGAACAGACACCGGGGAGCTGTTTTTT. The complete variable domain, with remaining parts taken from reference TRBV2 and TRBJ2-2, reads EPEVTQTPSHQVTQMGQEVILRCVPISNHLYFYWYRQILGQKVEFLVSFYNNEISEKSEIFDDQFSVERPDGSNFTLKIRSTKLEDSAMYFCASRTDTGELFFGEGSRLTVL.

This clonotype was recorded many times. This chain uses TRBV30 with TRBJ1-1; maybe TRBD1 (6 bases). The CDR3 sequence is 13 residues long. V lost 1 base and J 3 bases, leaving 9 bases between the germline ends. Germline CDR1 is GTSNPN and CDR2 is SVGIG (reference sequence). The DNA for the CDR3 is TGTGCCTGGAGTGCACAGGGATACACTGAAGCTTTCTTT. Translated, it gives CAWSAQGYTEAFF. Variable domain in full (rest from reference TRBV30 and TRBJ1-1): SQTIHQWPATLVQPVGSPLSLECTVEGTSNPNLYWYRQAAGRGLQLLFYSVGIGQISSEVPQNLSASRPQDRQFILSSKKLLLSDSGFYLCAWSAQGYTEAFFGQGTRLTVV.

The V gene is TRBV18, the J gene TRBJ2-7; 10 bases align to TRBD2. The CDR3 contains 17 residues. Per the germline V gene, CDR1 is KGHSH and CDR2 is LQKENI. V was pared by 3 bases and J by 6 bases, with 14 bases of the junction left unmatched. This CDR3 reads CASSPPRLAGVPAEQYF. Written as DNA, the CDR3 is TGTGCCAGCTCACCCCCCAGGCTAGCGGGAGTCCCTGCCGAGCAGTACTTC.

This clonotype was seen a handful of times. The V call is TRBV5-4, the J call TRBJ2-1; D uncertain. V lost 3 bases and J 4 bases, leaving 17 bases between the germline ends. The CDR3 has 16 amino acids. Germline CDR1 is SGHNT and CDR2 is YYREEE (reference sequence). The CDR3 coding sequence is TGTGCCAGCAGCTCCCCCTCGAGATCTGGGTACAATGAGCAGTTCTTC. Its translation: CASSSPSRSGYNEQFF.

This clonotype was seen at least ten times. The rearrangement uses TRBV27 and TRBJ2-7, with 7 bases lining up with TRBD2. CDR3 length: 15 residues. Germline V gene data show CDR1 as MNHEY and CDR2 as SMNVEV (reference sequence). The V segment lost 5 bases and the J segment 0 bases; nucleotides outside the gene matches: 7. The CDR3 here is CASSNLGGSSYEQYF. The CDR3 nucleotides are TGTGCCAGCAGTAATTTAGGCGGGAGCTCCTACGAGCAGTACTTC.

This clonotype showed up many times. The chain has TRBV11-3 and TRBJ2-1, with 13 nucleotides matching TRBD2. This CDR3 has 16 amino acids. Losses at the gene ends were 4 bases for V and 7 bases for J; bases not matched to a gene: 7. Germline CDR1 and CDR2: SGHNT and YENEEA. The CDR3 bases are TGTGCCAGCAGCTCATGGACTAGCGGGAGAGGGAATGAGCAGTTCTTC. Translation gives CASSSWTSGRGNEQFF.

In regard to this clonotype: Relative to the germline gene, one junction end is altered; a read error may explain this. V usage is TRBV6-1 and J usage is TRBJ2-7; 7 nucleotides align to TRBD1. This CDR3 contains 15 residues. Germline loops: CDR1 MNHNS, CDR2 SASEGT. CDR3 sequence: CASSPNPGQSYEQHF. CDR3 sequence (DNA): TGTGCCAGCAGTCCCAACCCGGGACAGTCCTACGAGCAGCACTTC.

The chain recombines TRBV11-2 with TRBJ2-4; no definite D call. The CDR3 contains 14 residues. In germline, CDR1 is SGHAT, CDR2 FQNNGV. The V and J ends lost 1 base and 5 bases respectively, with 9 bases between them. The CDR3 DNA is TGTGCCAGCAGCTTAGCCCTCAGCCAAAACATTCAGTACTTC. This sequence encodes CASSLALSQNIQYF.

This clonotype was seen many times. This chain links TRBV5-5 with TRBJ2-5, with 10 nucleotides matching TRBD2. This CDR3 contains 17 residues. Trimming took 2 bases from V and 1 from J; bases not matched to a gene: 8. Per germline, CDR1 SGHKS and CDR2 YYEKEE (reference sequence). CDR3 coding DNA: TGTGCCAGCAGCTTCTTAGCGCCTAGCGGGAGCCAAGAGACCCAGTACTTC. Translating gives CASSFLAPSGSQETQYF. The full variable domain, in which reference TRBV5-5 and TRBJ2-5 provide the parts outside the CDR3, is DAGVTQSPTHLIKTRGQQVTLRCSPISGHKSVSWYQQVLGQGPQFIFQYYEKEERGRGNFPDRFSARQFPNYSSELNVNALLLGDSALYLCASSFLAPSGSQETQYFGPGTRLLVL.

This clonotype was counted ten times or more. The V gene is TRBV19, the J gene TRBJ2-5; D unresolved. V lost 4 bases and J 4 bases, leaving 13 bases between the germline ends. This CDR3 spans 14 amino acids. Germline V gene lookup returns CDR1 LNHDA and CDR2 SQIVND (reference sequence). The CDR3, as DNA: TGTGCCAGTAGTACCCTTACGCTGGGAGAGACCCAGTACTTC. Amino acids: CASSTLTLGETQYF. The full variable domain, rest sourced from reference TRBV19 and TRBJ2-5, is DGGITQSPKYLFRKEGQNVTLSCEQNLNHDAMYWYRQDPGQGLRLIYYSQIVNDFQKGDIAEGYSVSREKKESFPLTVTSAQKNPTAFYLCASSTLTLGETQYFGPGTRLLVL.

This clonotype was picked up many times. The chain carries TRBV19 and TRBJ1-1; the match to TRBD1 covers 7 bases. Per the germline V gene, CDR1 is LNHDA and CDR2 is SQIVND (reference sequence). With 5 bases clipped from V and 1 base from J, the junction kept 7 bases outside the gene matches. The CDR3 has 15 amino acids. CDR3 coding DNA: TGTGCCAGTAGTGGGGACAGCTTACGGAACACTGAAGCTTTCTTT. Translation gives CASSGDSLRNTEAFF.

This clonotype was counted at least ten times. The rearrangement uses TRBV19 and TRBJ1-2; TRBD1 agrees at 7 bases. The V and J ends lost 7 bases and 4 bases, in that order; junction bases with no gene match: 9. This CDR3 has 14 amino acids. Per germline, CDR1 LNHDA and CDR2 SQIVND (reference sequence). CDR3 DNA: TGTGCCAGTACCAAAGGGGGCGGTATCTATGGCTACACCTTC. Its protein product is CASTKGGGIYGYTF.

This rearrangement joins TRBV6-5 to TRBJ1-2; no definite D call. The CDR3 extends over 13 amino acids. With 3 bases removed from V and 8 bases from J, the gap between germline ends came to 13 bases. CDR1 and CDR2 (germline): MNHEY, SVGAGI. The DNA for the CDR3 is TGTGCCAGCAGTTATGCCCAGAGACGGGGCTACACCTTC. Translation gives CASSYAQRRGYTF.

V is TRBV4-1 and J is TRBJ2-7; TRBD1 matches at 9 bases. The CDR3 extends over 14 amino acids. Trimming removed 2 bases from V and 3 bases from J; junction bases left unmatched: 2. The germline V gene encodes CDR1 MGHRA and CDR2 YSYEKL. The CDR3 loop reads CASSQRTGVYEQYF. The CDR3 nucleotides read TGCGCCAGCAGCCAACGGACAGGGGTCTACGAGCAGTACTTC.